Described below is a single T cell receptor beta chain sequence and its context. Its antigen is currently not known. This sequence may be a read error, since a much larger clone differs from it by one base. This specimen comes from a study of CD8 T cells in ankylosing spondylitis (dated by TCRdb to the late 2010s). Background on the whole study: T cell receptor beta repertoires were profiled in healthy donors and ankylosing spondylitis patients so that disease-linked TCR variants could be found. The full study cohort comprised around 23 ankylosing spondylitis patients and approximately 100 healthy donors. Samples of peripheral blood were taken, and for ankylosing spondylitis patients, synovial fluid was collected as well.

The CDR3 numbers 13 residues from cysteine through phenylalanine. The kept DNA is CDR3 alone, 39 bases in frame from the first base. The germline V gene (reference sequence) yields SEHNR for CDR1 and FQNEAQ for CDR2. Trimming at the junction amounts to 11 bases on V and 2 bases on J, and the germline ends lie 14 bases apart. The sample was run on an Illumina HiSeq 2500. TCR beta libraries were prepared by quantitative 5'-RACE with molecular barcodes. The source study handled its data this way. A new computational method based on a probabilistic model of VDJ rearrangement was used to identify disease-linked TCR variants. TCRdb handled the public reads itself, with Q25 trimming in fastp and clone calling in MiXCR, and kept productive beta chains. Entries that share a CDR3 protein sequence are merged under the most common genes and DNA. None of the V and J calls come from the authors' own analysis; TCRdb made them. This sample holds roughly 250,000 distinct CDR3 sequences; roughly a tenth were observed only once. The top ten hold 2.5% to 3% of the sample.

What the work shows at the level of the full study, not this receptor alone: The disease-linked clones were reported to be significantly enriched in matched synovial fluid samples from ankylosing spondylitis patients. Some motif variants were previously reported in synovial fluid and blood of reactive arthritis patients, suggesting common disease-initiation mechanisms. The disease-linked clones showed a CD8+ phenotype and occurred at relatively low frequencies in peripheral blood. Blood from ankylosing spondylitis patients appeared to be characterized by a TCR beta motif made up of eight highly homologous amino acid variants.

The receptor was isolated from a male donor with ankylosing spondylitis or in good health (not recorded which). The rearrangement joined TRBV7-9 to TRBJ2-3; a tentative D match to TRBD2 spans 5 bases. The sample was blood, either unsorted or a sorted T cell fraction (not recorded which). The DNA sequence is as follows: TGTGCCGGCTTGGCGGGTGTCACAGATACGCAGTATTTT. Its protein reads: CAGLAGVTDTQYF.